The clone carrying this TCR beta chain was found many times. The antigen is not known. To make TCR beta libraries, researchers used iRepertoire HTBI primers and Arm-PCR of CDR3 regions. A single record per CDR3 protein comes from TCRdb applying MiXCR to the multiplex PCR reads. Of 300,000 to 400,000 distinct CDR3 sequences in the sample, around 15% were seen once. This specimen comes from a study of regulatory T cells in long-lasting Graves disease. The sample's time point: newly diagnosed GD, antithyroid drugs for less than 3 months. The TCR library was made from RNA that had been extracted from PBMCs in TRIzol. American Thyroid Association guidelines served as the basis for diagnosing Graves' disease. Whole-study findings and limits: Lower TCR diversity was seen in persistent Graves' patients than in newly diagnosed ones.

Sequences were derived from peripheral blood mononuclear cells (PBMCs), sampled at new diagnosis, from a patient treated with antithyroid drugs. The TCR was taken from a female donor with Graves disease.

CDR3 nucleotides: TGTGCCAGCAGCGTAGATGGGGGAACAGAGACCCAGTACTTC. Amino acids: CASSVDGGTETQYF. The V gene is TRBV9, the J gene TRBJ2-5; either TRBD1 or TRBD2 may supply D (5 bases each). CDR1 SGDLS and CDR2 YYNGEE come from the germline V gene. This CDR3 has 14 amino acids. V was cut by 0 bases and J by 4 bases, with 10 bases left in between.